A single sample gave rise to the 14 T cell receptor beta chains below, sequenced in a study of early T cells in non-severe SARS-CoV-2 infection. TCRdb recomputed calls from the 5' RACE reads with MiXCR, one row per CDR3 protein. The data show around 49,000 distinct CDR3 sequences, around a tenth seen once. Sequenced sample: whole blood. These receptors were obtained from an adult who was a healthcare worker with PCR-confirmed SARS-CoV-2 infection or an uninfected control (not recorded which).

This clonotype has just a few counts. This chain uses TRBV27 with TRBJ2-5; unclear D gene. Deletions cut 2 bases from V and 3 bases from J, with 10 bases between. CDR1 MNHEY and CDR2 SMNVEV come from the germline V gene (reference sequence). The CDR3 totals 14 residues. The CDR3 region has the DNA TGTGCCAGCAGTTTAATCCCCACCAAAGAGACCCAGTACTTC. Its translation is CASSLIPTKETQYF.

In its sample, this clonotype was seen many times. The V gene is TRBV3-1, the J gene TRBJ1-6; 7 nucleotides agree with TRBD1. The CDR3 loop spans 13 amino acids. The V and J ends lost 4 bases and 14 bases, in that order; junction bases with no gene match: 8. CDR1 and CDR2 from the germline V gene are LGHDT and YNNKEL (reference sequence). CDR3 protein: CASSPSTGSALHF. CDR3 nucleotide sequence: TGTGCCAGCAGCCCGTCGACAGGGTCGGCCCTCCACTTT.

The chain is built from TRBV29-1 and TRBJ2-3; weak D call: TRBD2 (5 bases). Trimming shortened V by 7 bases and J by 3 bases, and 11 bases separated the two germline ends. CDR3 length equals 12 residues. Germline V gives CDR1 SQVTM, CDR2 ANQGSEA. The CDR3 protein is CSGRSGTDTQYF. DNA for the CDR3: TGCAGCGGACGATCGGGAACAGATACGCAGTATTTT.

In its sample, this clonotype was seen many times. V is TRBV3-1 and J is TRBJ2-1, with TRBD2 matching 9 bases. CDR3 size: 17 residues. Germline-derived CDR1 and CDR2 are LGHDT and YNNKEL (reference sequence). J gave up 4 bases and V 1 base, and 8 bases lay outside the gene matches. This CDR3 reads CASSQVLTTSGYNEQFF. The CDR3 bases are TGTGCCAGCAGCCAAGTTCTGACGACTAGCGGATACAATGAGCAGTTCTTC.

The chain links TRBV5-1 to TRBJ2-7; TRBD2 aligns across 10 bases. V was pared by 3 bases and J by 3 bases, with 6 bases of the junction left unmatched. Germline loops: CDR1 SGHRS, CDR2 YFSETQ. The CDR3 has 15 residues. CDR3 loop: CASSSRTSGNYEQYF. The DNA for the CDR3 is TGCGCCAGCAGCTCAAGGACTAGCGGAAACTACGAGCAGTACTTC.

The table lists this clonotype with many counts. The chain carries TRBV7-3 and TRBJ2-5; a possible D gene is TRBD1 (6 bases). In germline, CDR1 is SGHTA, CDR2 FQGTGA. Deletions cut 5 bases from V and 4 bases from J, with 17 bases between. CDR3 size: 15 residues. The CDR3 DNA sequence: TGTGCCAGCAGCCTCGGGACATCCCGAGGAGAGACCCAGTACTTC. Translated: CASSLGTSRGETQYF.

The J gene is TRBJ2-2, the V gene TRBV7-2; D possibly corresponds to TRBD2 (6 bases). Per the germline V gene, CDR1 is SGHTA and CDR2 is FQGNSA. V was shortened by 2 bases and J by 4 bases, with 11 bases between the two germline ends. This CDR3 has 15 amino acids. CDR3 in DNA: TGTGCCAGCAGCTTAAACTCCGGGGGCACCGGGGAGCTGTTTTTT. Its protein is CASSLNSGGTGELFF.

The sample holds many counts of this clonotype. This CDR3 reads CASSVLGRGLVSDNEQFF. CDR3 DNA: TGTGCCAGCAGCGTTTTGGGAAGAGGACTAGTGAGTGACAATGAGCAGTTCTTC. V and J are TRBV9 and TRBJ2-1, with 7 bases identical to TRBD2. CDR1 and CDR2 (germline): SGDLS, YYNGEE. The CDR3 contains 18 residues. The junction had 16 bases not matched to a gene; V was cut back by 2 bases and J by 5 bases.

This clonotype was recorded many times. V and J are TRBV4-3 and TRBJ2-3; weak D call: TRBD2 (6 bases). Germline CDR1 LGHNA, CDR2 YSLEER. V was pared by 1 base and J by 3 bases, with 14 bases between. The CDR3 is 16 residues long. CDR3 sequence: CASSQGMGGATDTQYF. CDR3 nucleotide sequence: TGCGCCAGCAGCCAAGGGATGGGGGGAGCTACAGATACGCAGTATTTT.

This clonotype came up many times. The chain uses TRBV4-3 and TRBJ1-1; D may be TRBD1 (5 bases). Trimming took off 0 bases at V and 0 bases at J, with 11 bases between the two ends. The CDR3 runs to 16 residues. Germline values: CDR1 LGHNA, CDR2 YSLEER. The CDR3 coding sequence is TGCGCCAGCAGCCAAGAATTAGGGACCATGAACACTGAAGCTTTCTTT. Protein: CASSQELGTMNTEAFF.

This clonotype was observed a handful of times. The chain carries TRBV7-8 and TRBJ2-2, with 8 bases aligning to TRBD2. Germline CDR1 and CDR2: SGHVS and FQNEAQ. CDR3 length equals 18 residues. The ends lost 5 bases at V and 7 bases at J; junction bases unmatched: 18. The CDR3 here is CASSPSFRGGPHYGELFF. The CDR3 region has the DNA TGTGCCAGCAGCCCATCCTTCCGGGGGGGGCCCCACTACGGGGAGCTGTTTTTT.

This clonotype was seen only a few times. This rearrangement joins TRBV10-2 to TRBJ2-5; 8 bases agree with TRBD2. Per germline, CDR1 WSHSY and CDR2 SAAADI. The CDR3 has 17 amino acids. V lost 8 bases and J lost 2; bases outside the gene matches: 16. This CDR3 is CASSPRLAGRTQETQYF. In nucleotides, the CDR3 is TGCGCCAGCTCCCCACGGCTAGCGGGCCGAACACAAGAGACCCAGTACTTC.

This clonotype was found many times. This chain joins TRBV24-1 and TRBJ2-2; 10 nucleotides agree with TRBD2. V lost 9 bases, J lost 0 bases, and 3 bases stayed unmatched. The CDR3 length is 15 residues. Germline V gene lookup returns CDR1 KGHDR and CDR2 SFDVKD. The DNA of the CDR3 is TGTGCCACCGAAACTAGCGGGACGAACACCGGGGAGCTGTTTTTT. This gives the protein CATETSGTNTGELFF.

This clonotype was seen many times. V and J are TRBV7-3 and TRBJ1-1, with 7 bases lining up with TRBD1. The V segment lost 5 bases and the J segment 4 bases; nucleotides outside the gene matches: 4. CDR1 and CDR2 (germline): SGHTA, FQGTGA. This CDR3 has 13 residues. CDR3 DNA sequence: TGTGCCAGCAGCAAACAGGGGAGCACTGAAGCTTTCTTT. It yields the protein CASSKQGSTEAFF.